These 21 T cell receptor beta chains came from one sample sequenced in a study of Ad26.COV2.S vaccination and SARS-CoV-2 variants. Some clones are missing from TCRdb's copy, which holds only in-frame ones; the method was immunoSEQ multiplex PCR. Here the sample spans fewer than 400,000 clones, around nine tenths being singletons. This sample's treatment: some 20 received Ad26.COV2.S at low or high dose, single or two shots; five or six received placebo; per-sample allocation not given. Samples analyzed were those drawn on day 63 after the first vaccine or placebo injection. The sequencing here drew on peripheral blood, taken in a trial of Ad26.COV2.S vaccine versus placebo. All receptors derive from a person between 18 and 65 years old who received the Ad26.COV2.S COVID-19 vaccine or a placebo.

Note on this clone: The sample has other DNA sequences that encode this CDR3 too. The chain combines TRBV11-3 with TRBJ2-2; D gene unclear. CDR3 size: 12 residues. CDR1 is SGHNT, CDR2 YENEEA, per germline. V lost 5 bases to trimming and J lost 8 bases, with 9 bases between them. The CDR3 DNA reads as TGTGCCAGCAGCCCCGGCGGTGGGGAGCTGTTTTTT. This encodes CASSPGGGELFF. The full variable domain, completed using reference TRBV11-3 and TRBJ2-2, is EAGVVQSPRYKIIEKKQPVAFWCNPISGHNTLYWYLQNLGQGPELLIRYENEEAVDDSQLPKDRFSAERLKGVDSTLKIQPAELGDSAVYLCASSPGGGELFFGEGSRLTVL.

J is TRBJ1-1 and V is TRBV28; D possibly corresponds to TRBD1 (5 bases). Trimming took off 5 bases at V and 4 bases at J, with 14 bases between the two ends. CDR3 length equals 14 residues. Germline V CDR1 and CDR2: MDHEN, SYDVKM. Here the CDR3 reads CASSGVGVSTEAFF. The CDR3 nucleotides read TGTGCCAGCAGTGGCGTGGGGGTTAGCACTGAAGCTTTCTTT.

The chain employs TRBV6-6 and TRBJ2-3, with TRBD1 matching over 9 bases. Germline CDR1 and CDR2: MNHNY and SVGAGI (reference sequence). The J segment lost 6 bases and the V segment lost 7 bases, leaving 8 bases of the junction unmatched. The CDR3 runs 14 residues. In nucleotides, the CDR3 is TGTGCCAGCACCCGGGACAGGGTCCTGGATACGCAGTATTTT. Translation: CASTRDRVLDTQYF.

The chain couples TRBV30 to TRBJ2-6, with 7 bases that match TRBD1. Germline trimming cut 0 bases from V and 4 bases from J; bases unmatched to any gene: 18. Germline assignment: CDR1 GTSNPN and CDR2 SVGIG (reference sequence). CDR3 length: 20 residues. The CDR3 DNA follows: TGTGCCTGGAGTGTAGGACAGGTTCTAGGGGTTCGCCTCGGGGCCAACGTCCTGACTTTC. Its translation is CAWSVGQVLGVRLGANVLTF.

The chain has TRBV19 and TRBJ2-1, with 15 bases fitting TRBD2. The CDR3 sequence is 16 residues long. The trim removed 1 base at V and 9 bases at J, leaving 4 bases unmatched. Germline V lookup: CDR1 LNHDA, CDR2 SQIVND (reference sequence). CDR3 amino acids: CASSIGTSGRASEQFF. As DNA, the CDR3 is TGTGCCAGTAGTATAGGGACTAGCGGGAGGGCCAGTGAGCAGTTCTTC.

This chain joins TRBV19 and TRBJ2-6; D perhaps matches TRBD1 (5 bases). Per germline, CDR1 LNHDA and CDR2 SQIVND (reference sequence). Deletions cut 7 bases from V and 0 bases from J, with 25 bases between. The CDR3 loop spans 20 amino acids. The CDR3 protein is CASMAAGLGSPLSGANVLTF. Here the CDR3 DNA reads TGTGCCAGTATGGCGGCAGGGCTCGGGTCCCCTCTCTCTGGGGCCAACGTCCTGACTTTC.

This CDR3 is CASSLSRANTGELFF. CDR3 DNA sequence: TGCGCCAGCAGCTTGTCCCGCGCGAACACCGGGGAGCTGTTTTTT. The chain carries TRBV5-1 and TRBJ2-2; D call uncertain. From germline, CDR1 is SGHRS and CDR2 YFSETQ. V was clipped by 1 base and J by 0 bases, with 7 bases between them. The CDR3 covers 15 residues. Variable domain in full (rest from reference TRBV5-1 and TRBJ2-2): KAGVTQTPRYLIKTRGQQVTLSCSPISGHRSVSWYQQTPGQGLQFLFEYFSETQRNKGNFPGRFSGRQFSNSRSEMNVSTLELGDSALYLCASSLSRANTGELFFGEGSRLTVL.

V usage is TRBV9 and J usage is TRBJ1-4; 7 bases are shared with TRBD1. Germline CDR1 is SGDLS and CDR2 is YYNGEE. The V and J ends lost 2 bases and 3 bases, in that order; junction bases with no gene match: 1. This CDR3 is 14 amino acids long. The CDR3 region has the DNA TGTGCCAGCAGCGTGGGACAGCCTAATGAAAAACTGTTTTTT. Residues: CASSVGQPNEKLFF.

The chain recombines TRBV28 with TRBJ2-7; D is perhaps TRBD2 (5 bases). This CDR3 contains 15 residues. Germline V gene data show CDR1 as MDHEN and CDR2 as SYDVKM. V was clipped by 4 bases and J by 0 bases, with 13 bases between them. The CDR3 loop is CASSSRGGASYEQYF. DNA of the CDR3: TGTGCCAGCAGTTCACGAGGAGGCGCCTCCTACGAGCAGTACTTC.

This chain uses TRBV28 with TRBJ2-2, with D tentatively TRBD2 (6 bases). The CDR3 covers 12 residues. Trimming pared 7 bases from V and 7 bases from J, leaving 10 bases between. Germline CDR1 reads MDHEN; CDR2 reads SYDVKM. CDR3: CASTFGGGELFF. CDR3 nucleotides: TGTGCCAGCACCTTCGGGGGCGGGGAGCTGTTTTTT.

This chain joins TRBV12-3 or TRBV12-4 and TRBJ2-2; D unresolved. Trimming shortened V by 5 bases and J by 6 bases, and 7 bases separated the two germline ends. The CDR3 consists of 12 residues. CDR3 coding DNA: TGTGCCAGCAGTCCCGAATCCGGGGAGCTGTTTTTT. Its protein product is CASSPESGELFF.

This rearrangement joins TRBV4-2 to TRBJ2-2; D possibly uses TRBD1 or TRBD2 (6 bases each). From germline, CDR1 is LGHNA and CDR2 YNFKEQ. With 0 bases removed from V and 5 bases from J, the gap between germline ends came to 10 bases. The CDR3 contains 15 residues. The CDR3 reads CASSQEGGGTGELFF. In DNA, the CDR3 is TGTGCCAGCAGCCAAGAAGGGGGAGGTACCGGGGAGCTGTTTTTT.

V gene TRBV11-1 combines with J gene TRBJ1-2; D call uncertain. CDR1 and CDR2 from the germline V gene are SGHAT and FQDESV (reference sequence). V dropped 1 base and J dropped 7 bases, with 13 bases sitting between them. The CDR3 totals 14 residues. The CDR3 nucleotides are TGTGCCAGCAGCTTAGGGCGTGGAGCTATTGGCTACACCTTC. As protein: CASSLGRGAIGYTF.

In this sample, this clone turned up once. The chain uses TRBV2 and TRBJ1-5; D may be TRBD1 (6 bases). Germline lookup yields CDR1 SNHLY and CDR2 FYNNEI. This CDR3 has 14 residues. Trimming pared 6 bases from V and 2 bases from J, leaving 11 bases between. CDR3 loop: CASRQGGGNQPQHF. Written as DNA, the CDR3 is TGTGCCAGCAGACAGGGTGGGGGCAATCAGCCCCAGCATTTT.

The CDR3 protein is CATSREIAGASYNEQFF. The CDR3 DNA follows: TGTGCCACCAGCAGAGAAATAGCGGGAGCGTCCTACAATGAGCAGTTCTTC. The V gene is TRBV15, the J gene TRBJ2-1, with 9 bases lining up with TRBD2. The CDR3 contains 17 residues. The V gene's germline CDR1 is LNHNV and CDR2 YYDKDF (reference sequence). Unmatched junction bases numbered 4, after V lost 0 bases and J lost 1 base.

The V and J genes are TRBV11-3 and TRBJ1-1, with a possible D match to TRBD1 (6 bases). The CDR3 contains 14 residues. The V gene's germline CDR1 is SGHNT and CDR2 YENEEA. The germline V and J ends were trimmed by 5 bases and 6 bases, with 16 bases remaining between them. Written as DNA, the CDR3 is TGTGCCAGCAGCGGCATCAGGGGTTTCTCTGAAGCTTTCTTT. This gives the protein CASSGIRGFSEAFF.

The gene calls are TRBV7-2 and TRBJ1-3; a weak D match, TRBD1 (5 bases). The CDR3 length is 15 residues. V lost 5 bases to trimming and J lost 1 base, with 12 bases between them. Germline V gives CDR1 SGHTA, CDR2 FQGNSA. The CDR3 sequence is CASSPGGISGNTIYF. The CDR3 DNA is TGTGCCAGCAGCCCCGGGGGAATTTCTGGAAACACCATATATTTT. Supplemented by reference TRBV7-2 and TRBJ1-3, the full variable domain reads GAGVSQSPSNKVTEKGKDVELRCDPISGHTALYWYRQSLGQGLEFLIYFQGNSAPDKSGLPSDRFSAERTGGSVSTLTIQRTQQEDSAVYLCASSPGGISGNTIYFGEGSWLTVV.

The chain couples TRBV5-1 to TRBJ1-1; TRBD1 aligns across 7 bases. The CDR3 is 15 amino acids. Germline V CDR1 and CDR2: SGHRS, YFSETQ. V gave up 3 bases and J gave up 2 bases; unmatched junction bases: 7. Here the CDR3 DNA reads TGCGCCAGCAGCTCGGGCGGGACAGCAAACACTGAAGCTTTCTTT. Protein: CASSSGGTANTEAFF.

This chain links TRBV27 with TRBJ2-3; D not certain. The CDR3 is made up of 11 amino acids. Trimming pared 5 bases from V and 2 bases from J, leaving 2 bases between. Germline assignment: CDR1 MNHEY and CDR2 SMNVEV (reference sequence). Here the CDR3 reads CASSTTDTQYF. The CDR3 DNA sequence: TGTGCCAGCAGTACCACAGATACGCAGTATTTT.

This chain's CDR3 is CAVRGSYGNEQFF. CDR3 nucleotide sequence: TGTGCCGTCCGCGGGAGTTACGGCAATGAGCAGTTCTTC. The chain recombines TRBV3-1 (or the pseudogene TRBV3-2) with TRBJ2-1; 7 bases are shared with TRBD2. The CDR3 loop spans 13 amino acids. With 11 bases clipped from V and 6 bases from J, the junction kept 10 bases outside the gene matches. Germline assignment: CDR1 LGHDT and CDR2 YNNKEL (reference sequence).

The V call is TRBV5-4, the J call TRBJ1-1; D possibly corresponds to TRBD1 (6 bases). V was shortened by 6 bases and J by 0 bases, with 18 bases between the two germline ends. The CDR3 has 16 amino acids. Per germline, CDR1 SGHNT and CDR2 YYREEE (reference sequence). In nucleotides, the CDR3 is TGTGCCAGCAACAAAGGGGGGATTGGGATGAACACTGAAGCTTTCTTT. It is translated as CASNKGGIGMNTEAFF.